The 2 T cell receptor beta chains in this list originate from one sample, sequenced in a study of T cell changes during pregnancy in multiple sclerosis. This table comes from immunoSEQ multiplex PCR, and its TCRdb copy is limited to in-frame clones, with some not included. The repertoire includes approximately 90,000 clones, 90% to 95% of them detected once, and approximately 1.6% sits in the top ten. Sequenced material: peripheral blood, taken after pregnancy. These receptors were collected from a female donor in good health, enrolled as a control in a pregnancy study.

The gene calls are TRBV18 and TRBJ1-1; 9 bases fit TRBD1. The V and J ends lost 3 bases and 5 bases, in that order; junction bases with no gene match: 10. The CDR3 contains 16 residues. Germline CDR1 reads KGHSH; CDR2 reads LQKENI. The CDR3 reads CASSPQQGAKGTEAFF. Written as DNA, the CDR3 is TGTGCCAGCTCACCTCAACAGGGGGCGAAAGGTACTGAAGCTTTCTTT.

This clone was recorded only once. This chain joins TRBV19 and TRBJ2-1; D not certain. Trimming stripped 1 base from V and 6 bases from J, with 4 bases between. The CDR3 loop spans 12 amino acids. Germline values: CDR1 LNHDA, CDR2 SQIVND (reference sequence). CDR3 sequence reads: CASSIGGNEQFF. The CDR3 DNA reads TGTGCCAGTAGTATAGGAGGCAATGAGCAGTTCTTC.